This T cell receptor (beta chain) was retrieved from a study of Ad26.COV2.S vaccination and SARS-CoV-2 variants. For the study at large: Among those in the COV1001 Ad26.COV2.S trial arm was the donor.

TCRdb keeps only in-frame clones here, not all; method: immunoSEQ multiplex PCR. The sample lists 400,000 to 450,000 clones; about 90% were seen once. Treatment defined: 15 to 20 received Ad26.COV2.S at low or high dose, single or two shots; about 5 received placebo; per-sample allocation not given. On day 63 after the first injection, vaccine and placebo recipients gave samples. An 18-55-year-old adult in Boston served as donor. CDR3 length: 15 amino acids. Per germline, CDR1 PRHDT and CDR2 FYEKMQ (reference sequence). V lost 5 bases, J lost 2 bases, and 15 bases lay in between. The sample consisted of peripheral blood, taken in a trial of Ad26.COV2.S vaccine versus placebo. The sequence came from a person between 18 and 65 years old who received the Ad26.COV2.S COVID-19 vaccine or a placebo. This chain uses TRBV13 with TRBJ1-2; the D gene is possibly TRBD1 (5 bases). The DNA for the CDR3 is TGTGCCAGCAGCCCTAGCAGACAGAGAAACTATGGCTACACCTTC. As protein: CASSPSRQRNYGYTF. Full variable domain (outside the CDR3, taken from reference TRBV13 and TRBJ1-2): AAGVIQSPRHLIKEKRETATLKCYPIPRHDTVYWYQQGPGQDPQFLISFYEKMQSDKGSIPDRFSAQQFSDYHSELNMSSLELGDSALYFCASSPSRQRNYGYTFGSGTRLTVV.